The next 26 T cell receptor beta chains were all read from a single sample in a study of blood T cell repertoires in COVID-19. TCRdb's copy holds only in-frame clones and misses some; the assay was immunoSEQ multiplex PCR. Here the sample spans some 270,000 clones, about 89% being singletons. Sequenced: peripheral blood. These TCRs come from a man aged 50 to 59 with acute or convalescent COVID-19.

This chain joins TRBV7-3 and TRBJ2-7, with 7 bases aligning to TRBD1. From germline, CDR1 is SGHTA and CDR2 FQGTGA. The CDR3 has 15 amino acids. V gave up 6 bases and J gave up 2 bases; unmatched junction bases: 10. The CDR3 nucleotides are TGTGCCAGCAGTCAAACCGGGACAGAGACCTACGAGCAGTACTTC. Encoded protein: CASSQTGTETYEQYF.

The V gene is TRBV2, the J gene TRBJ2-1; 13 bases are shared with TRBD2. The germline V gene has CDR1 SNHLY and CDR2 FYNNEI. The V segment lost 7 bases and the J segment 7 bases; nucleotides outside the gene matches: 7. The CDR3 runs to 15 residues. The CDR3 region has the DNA TGTGCCAGCACTATCACTAGCGGGGGGGCGAATGAGCAGTTCTTC. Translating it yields CASTITSGGANEQFF.

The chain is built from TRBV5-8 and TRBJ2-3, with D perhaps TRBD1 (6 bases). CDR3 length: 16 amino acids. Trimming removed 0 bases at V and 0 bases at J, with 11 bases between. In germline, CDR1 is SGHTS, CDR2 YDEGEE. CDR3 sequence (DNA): TGTGCCAGCAGCTTGGGCAGGGGCTATAGCACAGATACGCAGTATTTT. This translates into CASSLGRGYSTDTQYF.

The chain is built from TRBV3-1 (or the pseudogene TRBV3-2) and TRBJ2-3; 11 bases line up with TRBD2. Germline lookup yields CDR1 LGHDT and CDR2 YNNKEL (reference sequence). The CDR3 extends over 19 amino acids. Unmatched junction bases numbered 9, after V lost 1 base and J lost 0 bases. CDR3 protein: CASSQVTLAGGPSTDTQYF. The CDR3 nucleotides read TGTGCCAGCAGCCAAGTTACGCTAGCGGGGGGCCCTAGCACAGATACGCAGTATTTT.

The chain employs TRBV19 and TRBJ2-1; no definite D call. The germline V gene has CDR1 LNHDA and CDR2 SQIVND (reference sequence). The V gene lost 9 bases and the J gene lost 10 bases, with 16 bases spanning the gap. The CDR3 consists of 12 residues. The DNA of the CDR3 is TGTGCCAGCCGCCGGGTGGCCGGGGAGCAGTTCTTC. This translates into CASRRVAGEQFF.

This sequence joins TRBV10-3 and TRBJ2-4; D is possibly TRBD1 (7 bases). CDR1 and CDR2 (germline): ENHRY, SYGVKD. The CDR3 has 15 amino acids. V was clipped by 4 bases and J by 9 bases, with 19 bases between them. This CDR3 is CAISGTMRQGGIQYF. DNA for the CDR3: TGTGCCATCAGTGGCACCATGAGACAGGGAGGCATTCAGTACTTC.

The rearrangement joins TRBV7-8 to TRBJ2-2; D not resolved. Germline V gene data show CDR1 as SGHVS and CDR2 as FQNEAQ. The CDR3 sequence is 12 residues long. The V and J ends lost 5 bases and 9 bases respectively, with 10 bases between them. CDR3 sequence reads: CASSLMRRELFF. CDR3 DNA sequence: TGTGCCAGCAGCCTCATGAGGAGGGAGCTGTTTTTT. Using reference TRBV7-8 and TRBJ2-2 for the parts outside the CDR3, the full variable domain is GAGVSQSPRYKVAKRGQDVALRCDPISGHVSLFWYQQALGQGPEFLTYFQNEAQLDKSGLPSDRFFAERPEGSVSTLKIQRTQQEDSAVYLCASSLMRRELFFGEGSRLTVL.

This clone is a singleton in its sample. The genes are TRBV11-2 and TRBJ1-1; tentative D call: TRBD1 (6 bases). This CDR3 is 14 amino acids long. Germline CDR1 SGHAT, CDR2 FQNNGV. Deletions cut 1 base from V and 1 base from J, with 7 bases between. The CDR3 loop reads CASSLAGANTEAFF. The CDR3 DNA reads TGTGCCAGCAGCTTAGCAGGGGCGAACACTGAAGCTTTCTTT.

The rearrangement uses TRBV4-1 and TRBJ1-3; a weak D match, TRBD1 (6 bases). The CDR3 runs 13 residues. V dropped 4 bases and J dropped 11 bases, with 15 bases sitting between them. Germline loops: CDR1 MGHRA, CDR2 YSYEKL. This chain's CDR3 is CASSPQGINPIYF. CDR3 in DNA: TGCGCCAGCAGCCCACAGGGTATTAACCCCATATATTTT.

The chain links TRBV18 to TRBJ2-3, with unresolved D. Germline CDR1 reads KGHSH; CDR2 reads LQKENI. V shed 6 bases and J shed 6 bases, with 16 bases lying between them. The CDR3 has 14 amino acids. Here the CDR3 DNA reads TGTGCCAGCTCGAGACCCCACCCGGAGGATACGCAGTATTTT. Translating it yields CASSRPHPEDTQYF.

CDR3 amino acids: CASSPGGANTEAFF. The CDR3 coding sequence is TGTGCCAGCAGCCCGGGGGGGGCGAACACTGAAGCTTTCTTT. The chain uses TRBV3-1 (or the pseudogene TRBV3-2) and TRBJ1-1; a possible D gene is TRBD1 (6 bases). Between the trimmed V and J ends, which lost 4 bases and 1 base, there was a span of 10 bases. Germline CDR1 is LGHDT and CDR2 is YNNKEL (reference sequence). The CDR3 runs 14 residues.

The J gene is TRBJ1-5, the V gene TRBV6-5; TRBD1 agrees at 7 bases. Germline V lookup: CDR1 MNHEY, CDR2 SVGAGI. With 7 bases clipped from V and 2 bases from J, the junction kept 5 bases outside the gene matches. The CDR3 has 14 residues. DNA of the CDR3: TGTGCCAGCAAAGAGGGGGCTGGCAATCAGCCCCAGCATTTT. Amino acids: CASKEGAGNQPQHF.

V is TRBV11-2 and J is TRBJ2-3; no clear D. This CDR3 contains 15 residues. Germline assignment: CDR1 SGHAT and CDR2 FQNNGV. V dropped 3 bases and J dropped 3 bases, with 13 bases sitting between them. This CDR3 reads CASSFTVAETDTQYF. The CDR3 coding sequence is TGTGCCAGCAGCTTTACGGTTGCGGAAACAGATACGCAGTATTTT.

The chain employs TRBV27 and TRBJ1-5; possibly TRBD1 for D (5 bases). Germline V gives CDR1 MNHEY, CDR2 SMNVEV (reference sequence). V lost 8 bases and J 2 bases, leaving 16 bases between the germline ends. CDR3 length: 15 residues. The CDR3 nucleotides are TGTGCCAGCCGGCGGGGGGGTGGCGGCAATCAGCCCCAGCATTTT. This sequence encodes CASRRGGGGNQPQHF.

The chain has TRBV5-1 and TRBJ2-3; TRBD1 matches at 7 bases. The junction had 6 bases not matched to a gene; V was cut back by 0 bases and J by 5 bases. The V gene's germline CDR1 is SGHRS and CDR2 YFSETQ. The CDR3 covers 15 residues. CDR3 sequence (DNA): TGCGCCAGCAGCTTGGTAGGGGGCTGGGGAGATACGCAGTATTTT. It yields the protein CASSLVGGWGDTQYF.

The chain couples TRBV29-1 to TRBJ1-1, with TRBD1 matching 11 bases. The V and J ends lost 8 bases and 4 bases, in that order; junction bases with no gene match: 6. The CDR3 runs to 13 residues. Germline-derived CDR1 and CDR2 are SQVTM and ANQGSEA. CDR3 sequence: CSTRTGGITEAFF. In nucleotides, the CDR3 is TGCAGCACAAGGACAGGGGGCATCACTGAAGCTTTCTTT.

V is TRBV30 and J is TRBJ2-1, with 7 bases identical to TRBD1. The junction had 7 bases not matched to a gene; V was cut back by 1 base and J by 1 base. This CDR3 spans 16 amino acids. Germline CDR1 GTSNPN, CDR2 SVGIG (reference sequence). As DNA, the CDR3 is TGTGCCTGGAGTGCCTACGAGGGGGCATCCTACAATGAGCAGTTCTTC. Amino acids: CAWSAYEGASYNEQFF.

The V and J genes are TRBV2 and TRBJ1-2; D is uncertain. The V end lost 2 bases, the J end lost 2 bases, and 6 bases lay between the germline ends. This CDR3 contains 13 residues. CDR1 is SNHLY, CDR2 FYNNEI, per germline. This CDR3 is CASSESRNYGYTF. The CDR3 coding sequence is TGTGCCAGCAGTGAAAGTCGGAACTATGGCTACACCTTC. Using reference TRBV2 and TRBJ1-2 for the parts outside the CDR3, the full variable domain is EPEVTQTPSHQVTQMGQEVILRCVPISNHLYFYWYRQILGQKVEFLVSFYNNEISEKSEIFDDQFSVERPDGSNFTLKIRSTKLEDSAMYFCASSESRNYGYTFGSGTRLTVV.

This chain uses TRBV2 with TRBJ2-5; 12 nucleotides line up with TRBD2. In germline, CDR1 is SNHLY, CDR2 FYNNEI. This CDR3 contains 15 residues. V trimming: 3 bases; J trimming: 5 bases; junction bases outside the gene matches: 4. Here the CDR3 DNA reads TGTGCCAGCAGTGACGGACTAGCGGGGCTGGAGACCCAGTACTTC. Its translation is CASSDGLAGLETQYF.

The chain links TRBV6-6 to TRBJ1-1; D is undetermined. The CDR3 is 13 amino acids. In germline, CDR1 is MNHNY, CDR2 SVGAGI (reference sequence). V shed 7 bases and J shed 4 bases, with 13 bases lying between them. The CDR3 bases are TGTGCCAGCAATGCTAATCGTGCCACTGAAGCTTTCTTT. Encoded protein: CASNANRATEAFF.

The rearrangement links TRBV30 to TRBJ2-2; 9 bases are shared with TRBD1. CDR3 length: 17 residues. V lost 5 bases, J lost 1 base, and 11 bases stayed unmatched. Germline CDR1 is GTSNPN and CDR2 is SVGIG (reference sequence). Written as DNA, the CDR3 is TGTGCCTGGGCGCCGGGACAGGGTGGGTGGAACACCGGGGAGCTGTTTTTT. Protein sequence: CAWAPGQGGWNTGELFF.

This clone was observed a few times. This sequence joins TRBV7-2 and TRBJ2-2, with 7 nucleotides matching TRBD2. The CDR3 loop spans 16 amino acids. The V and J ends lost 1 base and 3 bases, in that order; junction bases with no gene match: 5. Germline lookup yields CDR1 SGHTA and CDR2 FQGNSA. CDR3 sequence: CASSLGAGPDTGELFF. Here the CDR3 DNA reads TGTGCCAGCAGCTTAGGAGCGGGGCCGGACACCGGGGAGCTGTTTTTT.

In nucleotides, the CDR3 is TGTGCCATCAGTGGGGCCTCAGAAACCTACGAGCAGTACTTC. This sequence encodes CAISGASETYEQYF. The chain carries TRBV10-3 and TRBJ2-7, with D hard to call. Germline loops: CDR1 ENHRY, CDR2 SYGVKD. V lost 4 bases and J lost 2, with 12 bases in between. The CDR3 has 14 amino acids.

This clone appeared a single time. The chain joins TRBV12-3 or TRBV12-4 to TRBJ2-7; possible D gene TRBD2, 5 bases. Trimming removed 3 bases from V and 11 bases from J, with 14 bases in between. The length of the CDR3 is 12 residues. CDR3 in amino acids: CASSFNRERKYF. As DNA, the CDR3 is TGTGCCAGCAGTTTTAATAGGGAGAGGAAGTACTTC.

CDR3 region: CATLPTGLGSPLHF. The CDR3 DNA follows: TGTGCCACCCTCCCCACAGGGCTGGGTTCACCCCTCCACTTT. J is TRBJ1-6 and V is TRBV2; possible D gene TRBD1, 6 bases. V was pared by 10 bases and J by 9 bases, with 19 bases between. The CDR3 is 14 amino acids. Germline V lookup: CDR1 SNHLY, CDR2 FYNNEI. Full variable domain (remainder filled in from reference TRBV2 and TRBJ1-6): EPEVTQTPSHQVTQMGQEVILRCVPISNHLYFYWYRQILGQKVEFLVSFYNNEISEKSEIFDDQFSVERPDGSNFTLKIRSTKLEDSAMYFCATLPTGLGSPLHFGNGTRLTVT.

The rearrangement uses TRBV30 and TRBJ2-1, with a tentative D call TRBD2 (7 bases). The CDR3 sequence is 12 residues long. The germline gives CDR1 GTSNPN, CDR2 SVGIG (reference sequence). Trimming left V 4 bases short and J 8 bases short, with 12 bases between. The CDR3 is CAWKGGNHEQFF. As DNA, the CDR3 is TGTGCCTGGAAGGGGGGGAACCATGAGCAGTTCTTC.